The entry that follows covers one TCR beta chain sequence. Its antigen is currently unknown. The second PCR ran roughly 6 to 11 cycles with a sample-barcoded 5' primer and J-beta primers. Researchers report that a template-switch adaptor with 12 random nucleotides tagged each cDNA molecule. Using its own MiXCR run on the 5' RACE reads, TCRdb lists one record per CDR3 protein. This table holds about 1.4 million distinct CDR3 sequences, around 59% found once. The data derive from a study of blood T cells in healthy people across ages. General study findings and limits: Comparison with aged donors showed that long-lived donors had more naive CD4+ cells and higher diversity.

The CDR3 sequence is 16 residues long. Germline loops: CDR1 DFQATT, CDR2 SNEGSKA (reference sequence). V shed 3 bases, J shed 5 bases, and the junction held 13 bases outside the gene matches. The TCR sequence derives from a man between 18 and 29 years old in good health. Sample: blood. The rearrangement joins TRBV20-1 to TRBJ2-3; 8 bases line up with TRBD1. CDR3 in amino acids: CSASLHRGSVRDTQYF. In nucleotides, the CDR3 is TGCAGTGCTAGTTTACACAGGGGGTCAGTCCGAGATACGCAGTATTTT.